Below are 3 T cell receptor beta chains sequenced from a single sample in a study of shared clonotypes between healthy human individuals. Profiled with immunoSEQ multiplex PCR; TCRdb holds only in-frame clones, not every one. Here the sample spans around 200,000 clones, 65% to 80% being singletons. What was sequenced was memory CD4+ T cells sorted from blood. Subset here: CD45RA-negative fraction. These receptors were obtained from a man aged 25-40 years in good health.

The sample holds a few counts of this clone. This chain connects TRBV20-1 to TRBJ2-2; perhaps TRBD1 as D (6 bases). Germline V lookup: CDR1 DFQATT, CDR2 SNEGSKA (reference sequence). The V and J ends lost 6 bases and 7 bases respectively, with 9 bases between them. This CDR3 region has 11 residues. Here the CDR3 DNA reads TGCAGTGCCCGGACAGACGGGGAGCTGTTTTTT. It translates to CSARTDGELFF.

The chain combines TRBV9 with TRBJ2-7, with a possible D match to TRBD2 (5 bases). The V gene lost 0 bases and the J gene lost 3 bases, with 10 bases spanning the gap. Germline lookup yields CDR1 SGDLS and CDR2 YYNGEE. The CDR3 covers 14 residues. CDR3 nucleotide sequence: TGTGCCAGCAGCGTAGCTTCTAGCAGCTACGAGCAGTACTTC. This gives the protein CASSVASSSYEQYF.

CDR3 amino acids: CASTGTGGFETQYF. The DNA for the CDR3 is TGTGCCAGCACCGGGACAGGGGGCTTCGAGACCCAGTACTTC. The chain joins TRBV7-8 to TRBJ2-5; 12 bases agree with TRBD1. This CDR3 spans 14 amino acids. Trimming cost V 7 bases and J 5 bases; bases outside gene matches: 5. Germline assignment: CDR1 SGHVS and CDR2 FQNEAQ.